Shown below are 31 T cell receptor beta chains from a single sample sequenced in a study of CD8+ T cells in alopecia areata. The treatment was: oral pan-JAK inhibitor, 5-10 mg twice daily. Sequencing relied on a cDNA template that was reverse transcribed from extracted RNA. TCRdb's table, derived via immunoSEQ multiplex PCR, lists solely in-frame clones and lacks some. The table shows some 200,000 clones, with approximately 57% occurring only once. The sequences come from CD4+ T cells sorted from blood, collected at week 4, from a patient treated with tofacitinib. Receptors were obtained from a human donor with alopecia areata.

The rearrangement uses TRBV30 and TRBJ1-1; D gene unclear. Germline V gives CDR1 GTSNPN, CDR2 SVGIG (reference sequence). Trimming took 5 bases from V and 4 from J, leaving 14 bases between them. The CDR3 covers 13 residues. The CDR3 nucleotides are TGTGCCTGGGGGAAGGGATTGGGCACTGAAGCTTTCTTT. Its translation is CAWGKGLGTEAFF. The whole variable domain, filled in from reference TRBV30 and TRBJ1-1, reads SQTIHQWPATLVQPVGSPLSLECTVEGTSNPNLYWYRQAAGRGLQLLFYSVGIGQISSEVPQNLSASRPQDRQFILSSKKLLLSDSGFYLCAWGKGLGTEAFFGQGTRLTVV.

This chain links TRBV29-1 with TRBJ2-4; the D gene is possibly TRBD1 (5 bases). Trimming took 0 bases from V and 8 from J, leaving 8 bases between them. CDR1 and CDR2 (germline): SQVTM, ANQGSEA. The CDR3 covers 12 residues. CDR3 DNA sequence: TGCAGCGTTGAAGATCTAGGGGACATTCAGTACTTC. It is translated as CSVEDLGDIQYF.

V gene TRBV5-1 combines with J gene TRBJ1-6; 7 nucleotides match TRBD1. The CDR3 runs to 15 residues. CDR1 and CDR2 from the germline V gene are SGHRS and YFSETQ. J gave up 5 bases and V 0 bases, and 2 bases lay outside the gene matches. The CDR3 sequence is CASSLGDRNNSPLHF. CDR3 nucleotides: TGCGCCAGCAGCTTGGGGGACAGAAATAATTCACCCCTCCACTTT.

This clone was counted between two and nine times. The chain recombines TRBV7-9 with TRBJ1-2; unclear D gene. The CDR3 length is 12 residues. Germline V gene data show CDR1 as SEHNR and CDR2 as FQNEAQ (reference sequence). V lost 5 bases, J lost 6 bases, and 10 bases lay in between. CDR3 bases: TGTGCCAGCAGCCAATTCCGGGATGGCTACACCTTC. Encoded protein: CASSQFRDGYTF.

To note about this clone: This sample also contains other DNA sequences that code for the same CDR3. V and J are TRBV25-1 and TRBJ1-5; possible D gene TRBD1, 6 bases. Between the trimmed V and J ends, which lost 3 bases and 4 bases, there was a span of 10 bases. Germline CDR1 MGHDK, CDR2 SYGVNS. This CDR3 region has 14 residues. The CDR3 coding sequence is TGTGCCAGCAGTGAGACAGGCGGGAATCAGCCCCAGCATTTT. It yields the protein CASSETGGNQPQHF. Full variable domain (missing parts from reference TRBV25-1 and TRBJ1-5): EADIYQTPRYLVIGTGKKITLECSQTMGHDKMYWYQQDPGMELHLIHYSYGVNSTEKGDLSSESTVSRIRTEHFPLTLESARPSHTSQYLCASSETGGNQPQHFGDGTRLSIL.

Notes on this clone: Other nucleotide sequences from this sample produce the same CDR3. The gene calls are TRBV30 and TRBJ1-5; D remains unclear. Between the trimmed V and J ends, which lost 0 bases and 0 bases, there was a span of 3 bases. Germline V gene sequence: CDR1 GTSNPN, CDR2 SVGIG (reference sequence). This CDR3 is 13 amino acids long. The CDR3 protein is CAWSVSSNQPQHF. CDR3 nucleotides: TGTGCCTGGAGTGTGTCTAGCAATCAGCCCCAGCATTTT.

The chain couples TRBV25-1 to TRBJ1-2, with D perhaps TRBD1 (5 bases). Per the germline V gene, CDR1 is MGHDK and CDR2 is SYGVNS. Trimming pared 3 bases from V and 8 bases from J, leaving 16 bases between. CDR3 length: 14 amino acids. The CDR3 here is CASSDPGLVKGYTF. The DNA of the CDR3 is TGTGCCAGCAGTGATCCGGGACTGGTGAAGGGCTACACCTTC.

The genes are TRBV2 and TRBJ2-4; no reliable D call. There are 16 residues in the CDR3. Germline V gene data show CDR1 as SNHLY and CDR2 as FYNNEI. Trimming removed 2 bases at V and 0 bases at J, with 11 bases between. CDR3 DNA sequence: TGTGCCAGCAGTGAACGGTGGGTCCTAGCCAAAAACATTCAGTACTTC. As protein: CASSERWVLAKNIQYF.

The chain uses TRBV7-3 and TRBJ1-2; D is unresolved. This CDR3 region has 15 residues. From germline, CDR1 is SGHTA and CDR2 FQGTGA. V was clipped by 2 bases and J by 0 bases, with 10 bases between them. The DNA of the CDR3 is TGTGCCAGCAGCTTACTAGGACCGTCTAACTATGGCTACACCTTC. The encoded protein is CASSLLGPSNYGYTF.

This clone showed up just once. The rearrangement uses TRBV30 and TRBJ1-2; perhaps TRBD1 as D (6 bases). Germline V gene sequence: CDR1 GTSNPN, CDR2 SVGIG (reference sequence). Trimming removed 4 bases from V and 8 bases from J, with 14 bases in between. The CDR3 is made up of 12 amino acids. The CDR3 protein is CAWTKQGRGYTF. Written as DNA, the CDR3 is TGTGCCTGGACTAAACAGGGAAGGGGCTACACCTTC.

In this sample, this clone turned up once. The CDR3 DNA sequence: TGTGCCTGGGGACCCAGGGGGGCCTATCAGCCCCAGCATTTT. Encoded protein: CAWGPRGAYQPQHF. This chain connects TRBV30 to TRBJ1-5; 7 bases are a match to TRBD1. Germline V gene lookup returns CDR1 GTSNPN and CDR2 SVGIG (reference sequence). This CDR3 spans 14 amino acids. The junction had 9 bases not matched to a gene; V was cut back by 5 bases and J by 5 bases. Based on the CDR3 plus reference TRBV30 and TRBJ1-5, the full variable domain is SQTIHQWPATLVQPVGSPLSLECTVEGTSNPNLYWYRQAAGRGLQLLFYSVGIGQISSEVPQNLSASRPQDRQFILSSKKLLLSDSGFYLCAWGPRGAYQPQHFGDGTRLSIL.

The chain couples TRBV29-1 to TRBJ1-1, with D possibly matching TRBD1 (6 bases). This CDR3 contains 13 residues. Germline CDR1 reads SQVTM; CDR2 reads ANQGSEA. Trimming took off 7 bases at V and 4 bases at J, with 16 bases between the two ends. CDR3 coding DNA: TGCAGCGAAAAGCAGGGGAGTGGCACTGAAGCTTTCTTT. It translates to CSEKQGSGTEAFF.

This clone was seen at least ten times. The chain employs TRBV4-3 and TRBJ2-2; D may be TRBD2 (6 bases). V lost 3 bases and J lost 5, with 10 bases in between. Germline V gene data show CDR1 as LGHNA and CDR2 as YSLEER. CDR3 length: 14 residues. CDR3 in DNA: TGCGCCAGCAGCCAGGCGGGGAGTACCGGGGAGCTGTTTTTT. Its protein is CASSQAGSTGELFF.

This clone came up a few times. The V call is TRBV5-4, the J call TRBJ2-7; 13 bases agree with TRBD2. Germline V gene lookup returns CDR1 SGHNT and CDR2 YYREEE (reference sequence). The V and J ends lost 3 bases and 5 bases, in that order; junction bases with no gene match: 5. The CDR3 consists of 15 residues. DNA for the CDR3: TGTGCCAGCAGCTACCGGACTAGCGGGGGTAACGAGCAGTACTTC. It yields the protein CASSYRTSGGNEQYF.

This clone has only a few counts. The chain combines TRBV4-3 with TRBJ2-1; possibly TRBD2 for D (5 bases). This CDR3 contains 14 residues. V lost 0 bases and J lost 9, with 12 bases in between. Germline V gene lookup returns CDR1 LGHNA and CDR2 YSLEER. CDR3 coding DNA: TGCGCCAGCAGCCAAGATCTAAAGGCGGGTGAGCAGTTCTTC. Its protein product is CASSQDLKAGEQFF.

DNA for the CDR3: TGTGCCAGCAGTCCGGACAGGTACCACTATGGCTACACCTTC. As protein: CASSPDRYHYGYTF. The J gene is TRBJ1-2, the V gene TRBV7-2; 7 bases align to TRBD1. Germline lookup yields CDR1 SGHTA and CDR2 FQGNSA. CDR3 size: 14 residues. V shed 6 bases, J shed 3 bases, and the junction held 7 bases outside the gene matches. Drawing the rest from reference TRBV7-2 and TRBJ1-2, the complete variable domain is GAGVSQSPSNKVTEKGKDVELRCDPISGHTALYWYRQSLGQGLEFLIYFQGNSAPDKSGLPSDRFSAERTGGSVSTLTIQRTQQEDSAVYLCASSPDRYHYGYTFGSGTRLTVV.

The gene calls are TRBV29-1 and TRBJ1-1; TRBD1 is a possible D gene (5 bases). Trimming removed 4 bases at V and 0 bases at J, with 12 bases between. The CDR3 totals 14 residues. Germline CDR1 reads SQVTM; CDR2 reads ANQGSEA. The CDR3 is CSVGRGLMNTEAFF. The CDR3 DNA is TGCAGCGTTGGGAGGGGATTAATGAACACTGAAGCTTTCTTT.

V is TRBV2 and J is TRBJ1-1, with unresolved D. The CDR3 is 13 amino acids. Per the germline V gene, CDR1 is SNHLY and CDR2 is FYNNEI. Trimming removed 7 bases at V and 5 bases at J, with 14 bases between. The CDR3 nucleotides are TGTGCCAGCATTCCCCATCCGGGGACTGAAGCTTTCTTT. This codes for CASIPHPGTEAFF.

This clone has just a few counts. The chain links TRBV5-8 to TRBJ2-7; possibly TRBD1 or TRBD2 for D (5 bases each). Looked up from germline, CDR1 is SGHTS and CDR2 is YDEGEE. Deletions cut 7 bases from V and 2 bases from J, with 10 bases between. This CDR3 is built from 12 residues. Here the CDR3 reads CASRDGPYEQYF. CDR3 bases: TGTGCCAGCCGGGACGGGCCCTACGAGCAGTACTTC.

Concerning this clone: Different DNA sequences within this sample yield the same CDR3. This sequence joins TRBV29-1 and TRBJ1-5, with unresolved D. V lost 4 bases and J 3 bases, leaving 7 bases between the germline ends. Germline V gene sequence: CDR1 SQVTM, CDR2 ANQGSEA. The CDR3 totals 12 residues. CDR3 loop: CSVGGNNQPQHF. The CDR3 DNA sequence: TGCAGCGTTGGTGGGAACAATCAGCCCCAGCATTTT.

This clone came up a few times. This chain uses TRBV11-2 with TRBJ2-6; the D is unclear. The CDR3 spans 20 residues. Between the trimmed V and J ends, which lost 0 bases and 1 base, there was a span of 19 bases. CDR1 and CDR2 (germline): SGHAT, FQNNGV. CDR3 sequence reads: CASSLDQRSVWQSGANVLTF. CDR3 nucleotide sequence: TGTGCCAGCAGCTTAGACCAGAGGAGTGTGTGGCAATCTGGGGCCAACGTCCTGACTTTC.

The chain couples TRBV30 to TRBJ2-3; D is perhaps TRBD1 (6 bases). Looked up from germline, CDR1 is GTSNPN and CDR2 is SVGIG (reference sequence). The CDR3 length is 14 residues. Trimming took 4 bases from V and 0 from J, leaving 11 bases between them. The CDR3 DNA reads as TGTGCCTGGATGTCAGGGGACAGCACAGATACGCAGTATTTT. Protein sequence: CAWMSGDSTDTQYF.

The chain joins TRBV2 to TRBJ1-2, with TRBD1 matching 9 bases. Trimming removed 11 bases from V and 0 bases from J; junction bases left unmatched: 7. The CDR3 loop spans 14 amino acids. Germline lookup yields CDR1 SNHLY and CDR2 FYNNEI. CDR3 in amino acids: CAGGTGQSNYGYTF. The CDR3 bases are TGTGCCGGGGGGACAGGGCAATCTAACTATGGCTACACCTTC.

V and J are TRBV2 and TRBJ2-2; 8 bases map to TRBD2. Trimming removed 3 bases from V and 5 bases from J; junction bases left unmatched: 5. From germline, CDR1 is SNHLY and CDR2 FYNNEI. This CDR3 spans 15 amino acids. CDR3 amino acids: CASSEVAGSTGELFF. CDR3 bases: TGTGCCAGCAGTGAGGTAGCGGGGAGTACCGGGGAGCTGTTTTTT. Variable domain in full (rest from reference TRBV2 and TRBJ2-2): EPEVTQTPSHQVTQMGQEVILRCVPISNHLYFYWYRQILGQKVEFLVSFYNNEISEKSEIFDDQFSVERPDGSNFTLKIRSTKLEDSAMYFCASSEVAGSTGELFFGEGSRLTVL.

The V and J genes are TRBV19 and TRBJ2-1; TRBD1 is a possible D gene (5 bases). Between the trimmed V and J ends, which lost 5 bases and 9 bases, there was a span of 14 bases. The CDR3 is 13 amino acids. Germline CDR1 and CDR2: LNHDA and SQIVND (reference sequence). As DNA, the CDR3 is TGTGCCAGTAGTGCCGCCGTAAGGGGTGAGCAGTTCTTC. Translated, it gives CASSAAVRGEQFF.

This chain links TRBV2 with TRBJ2-5, with 9 bases that match TRBD1. The CDR3 totals 16 residues. Germline lookup yields CDR1 SNHLY and CDR2 FYNNEI. The V segment lost 4 bases and the J segment 5 bases; nucleotides outside the gene matches: 11. Here the CDR3 reads CASSGPGQGDSETQYF. CDR3 DNA: TGTGCCAGCAGTGGACCGGGACAGGGAGACTCGGAGACCCAGTACTTC.

This rearrangement joins TRBV2 to TRBJ1-5; no definite D call. Trimming took 2 bases from V and 2 from J, leaving 13 bases between them. The germline V gene has CDR1 SNHLY and CDR2 FYNNEI. This CDR3 is built from 16 residues. CDR3 bases: TGTGCCAGCAGTGAACTCGGGCCTAGGGGCAATCAGCCCCAGCATTTT. Protein sequence: CASSELGPRGNQPQHF.

This clone turned up a few times. The genes are TRBV5-1 and TRBJ2-5; 10 nucleotides match TRBD1. The CDR3 contains 15 residues. With V trimmed by 0 bases and J by 3 bases, 2 bases remained unmatched. Germline-derived CDR1 and CDR2 are SGHRS and YFSETQ. The CDR3 DNA follows: TGCGCCAGCAGCTTGGCCGGGACAGGGGAAGAGACCCAGTACTTC. Its protein is CASSLAGTGEETQYF.

The chain couples TRBV29-1 to TRBJ1-2; TRBD1 aligns across 9 bases. Trimming removed 0 bases from V and 1 base from J; junction bases left unmatched: 3. The germline V gene has CDR1 SQVTM and CDR2 ANQGSEA. The length of the CDR3 is 15 residues. This CDR3 reads CSVEDPGQGNYGYTF. As DNA, the CDR3 is TGCAGCGTTGAAGACCCGGGACAGGGTAACTATGGCTACACCTTC.

Details on this clone: One junction end does not reproduce the germline sequence, and a read error may be involved. V usage is TRBV2 and J usage is TRBJ2-3; 8 nucleotides align to TRBD2. The CDR3 contains 16 residues. Germline loops: CDR1 SNHLY, CDR2 FYNNEI. In nucleotides, the CDR3 is TGTGCCAGCAGAGAAGTTAGCGGGGCCCCCGGTAATACGCAGTATTTT. Translating it yields CASREVSGAPGNTQYF.

This chain uses TRBV11-2 with TRBJ2-2; 8 positions agree with TRBD2. V lost 5 bases to trimming and J lost 1 base; unmatched junction nucleotides: 3. Germline V gives CDR1 SGHAT, CDR2 FQNNGV. The CDR3 runs 15 residues. The CDR3 spells CASSLSGVNTGELFF. The CDR3 DNA is TGTGCCAGCAGCCTTAGCGGGGTGAACACCGGGGAGCTGTTTTTT.